The 9 T cell receptor beta chains presented below share a single source sample, sequenced in a study of PD-L1 blockade in urothelial cancer (dated by TCRdb to about 2017). Explained via the paper, the time point label denotes: pretreatment peripheral blood. Preparation of the library involved the immunoSEQ multiplex PCR assay. TCRdb holds this immuneACCESS table with in-frame rearrangements only. Some clones are missing; in checked studies, unresolved V genes explain under half, and the rest has no known cause. The sample table lists tens of thousands of clones, 85% to 90% of them with a count of one. Together, the top ten hold roughly 1.6% of the sample. Sequenced material: PBMCs, taken around atezolizumab (anti-PD-L1) treatment. These receptors originate from a man aged 55 to 69 with urothelial cancer.

The chain joins TRBV21-1 to TRBJ1-3; the table calls TRBD1, which could not be checked here. TRBV21-1 constitutes a pseudogene. This CDR3 has 18 residues. CDR3 in DNA: TGTGCCAGCTTTTCTGGACAGGCCCTTCCGAGCTCTGGAAACACCATATATTTT. Its protein product is CASFSGQALPSSGNTIYF.

The chain employs TRBV7-9 and TRBJ2-7; 7 bases map to TRBD1. The length of the CDR3 is 15 residues. J lost 6 bases, V lost 4 bases, and 12 bases had no gene match. Germline CDR1 and CDR2: SEHNR and FQNEAQ (reference sequence). DNA for the CDR3: TGTGCCAGCAGCTGGTCCGGGACAGCGTCTTCCGAGCAGTACTTC. Protein product: CASSWSGTASSEQYF.

The chain uses TRBV28 and TRBJ2-7; 7 nucleotides line up with TRBD2. Germline V gives CDR1 MDHEN, CDR2 SYDVKM. J lost 5 bases, V lost 8 bases, and 12 bases had no gene match. The CDR3 contains 14 residues. The CDR3 DNA is TGTGCCAGCGGCCGGGGGGAGTGGTTGAACGAGCAGTACTTC. Its translation: CASGRGEWLNEQYF.

This clone was found a few times. The chain uses TRBV11-1 and TRBJ2-3; a possible D gene is TRBD2 (5 bases). Per germline, CDR1 SGHAT and CDR2 FQDESV (reference sequence). Trimming removed 10 bases from V and 3 bases from J, with 14 bases in between. The CDR3 totals 13 residues. CDR3: CATTRGFTDTQYF. CDR3 nucleotide sequence: TGTGCCACCACTCGGGGATTTACAGATACGCAGTATTTT.

This clone was observed a handful of times. The gene calls are TRBV11-2 and TRBJ1-6, with D unresolved. The V gene's germline CDR1 is SGHAT and CDR2 FQNNGV. This CDR3 spans 13 amino acids. Trimming removed 5 bases from V and 2 bases from J, with 4 bases in between. For the CDR3, the DNA is TGTGCCAGCAGCCCGGCCTATAATTCACCCCTCCACTTT. Translating it yields CASSPAYNSPLHF.

The rearrangement links TRBV5-5 to TRBJ2-7; no clear D. Germline CDR1 and CDR2: SGHKS and YYEKEE (reference sequence). V was shortened by 1 base and J by 4 bases, with 3 bases between the two germline ends. This CDR3 region has 11 residues. CDR3 region: CASSLTYEQYF. The DNA of the CDR3 is TGTGCCAGCAGCTTGACTTACGAGCAGTACTTC. Full variable domain (remainder filled in from reference TRBV5-5 and TRBJ2-7): DAGVTQSPTHLIKTRGQQVTLRCSPISGHKSVSWYQQVLGQGPQFIFQYYEKEERGRGNFPDRFSARQFPNYSSELNVNALLLGDSALYLCASSLTYEQYFGPGTRLTVT.

The chain combines TRBV23-1 with TRBJ1-1; D remains unclear. TRBV23-1 is designated an ORF whose function remains uncertain. With 0 bases removed from V and 4 bases from J, the gap between germline ends came to 15 bases. There are 16 residues in the CDR3. CDR3 residues: CASSQSPRGPFTEAFF. The CDR3 DNA sequence: TGCGCCAGCAGTCAATCTCCCCGAGGGCCGTTCACTGAAGCTTTCTTT.

The CDR3, as DNA: TGTGCCAGCAGCCCCTCGCTCGGGCGGGGGAGCGAGCAGTACTTC. Residues: CASSPSLGRGSEQYF. The V gene is TRBV7-2, the J gene TRBJ2-7; 7 bases map to TRBD2. CDR1 is SGHTA, CDR2 FQGNSA, per germline. Losses at the gene ends were 5 bases for V and 6 bases for J; bases not matched to a gene: 13. This CDR3 has 15 amino acids. Based on the CDR3 plus reference TRBV7-2 and TRBJ2-7, the full variable domain is GAGVSQSPSNKVTEKGKDVELRCDPISGHTALYWYRQSLGQGLEFLIYFQGNSAPDKSGLPSDRFSAERTGGSVSTLTIQRTQQEDSAVYLCASSPSLGRGSEQYFGPGTRLTVT.

The chain has TRBV18 and TRBJ1-6, with TRBD1 as a possible D gene (5 bases). This CDR3 has 15 amino acids. V was clipped by 6 bases and J by 5 bases, with 14 bases between them. Germline CDR1 reads KGHSH; CDR2 reads LQKENI. The CDR3 here is CASSRTGTHNSPLHF. The DNA for the CDR3 is TGTGCCAGCTCTCGAACCGGGACTCATAATTCACCCCTCCACTTT.